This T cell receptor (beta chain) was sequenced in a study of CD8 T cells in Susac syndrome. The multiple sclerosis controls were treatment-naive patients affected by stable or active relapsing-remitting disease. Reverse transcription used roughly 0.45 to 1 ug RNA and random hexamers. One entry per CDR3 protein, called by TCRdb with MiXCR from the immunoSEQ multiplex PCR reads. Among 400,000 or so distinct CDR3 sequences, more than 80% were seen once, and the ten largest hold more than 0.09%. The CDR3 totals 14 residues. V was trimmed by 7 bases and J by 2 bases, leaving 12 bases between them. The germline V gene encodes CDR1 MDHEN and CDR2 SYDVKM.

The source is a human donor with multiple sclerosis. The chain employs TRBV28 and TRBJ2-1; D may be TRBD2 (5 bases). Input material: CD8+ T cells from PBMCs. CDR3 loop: CASILRGTYNEQFF. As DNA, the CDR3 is TGTGCCAGCATCCTCCGGGGTACCTACAATGAGCAGTTCTTC. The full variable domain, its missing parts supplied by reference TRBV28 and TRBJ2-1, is DVKVTQSSRYLVKRTGEKVFLECVQDMDHENMFWYRQDPGLGLRLIYFSYDVKMKEKGDIPEGYSVSREKKERFSLILESASTNQTSMYLCASILRGTYNEQFFGPGTRLTVL.